Following are 22 T cell receptor beta chains from one sample sequenced in a study of blood T cell repertoires in COVID-19. TCRdb's table, derived via immunoSEQ multiplex PCR, lists solely in-frame clones and lacks some. The table records just under 100,000 clones, more than 70% of them present only once. Specimen: peripheral blood. Source of these receptors: a woman aged 55-70 years in a cohort sampled during active or convalescent COVID-19.

The chain recombines TRBV6-2 or TRBV6-3 with TRBJ2-5, with 7 nucleotides matching TRBD1. Germline CDR1 MNHEY, CDR2 SVGEGT. The CDR3 length is 14 residues. The V and J ends lost 5 bases and 1 base, in that order; junction bases with no gene match: 4. Here the CDR3 DNA reads TGTGCCAGCAGTGATGGGACAGTCCAAGAGACCCAGTACTTC. The encoded protein is CASSDGTVQETQYF.

The chain couples TRBV6-5 to TRBJ1-1, with 9 bases fitting TRBD1. Trimming cost V 7 bases and J 6 bases; bases outside gene matches: 9. The germline CDR1 and CDR2 sequences are MNHEY and SVGAGI. The CDR3 contains 14 residues. CDR3 loop: CASMTRDRAAEAFF. In nucleotides, the CDR3 is TGTGCCAGCATGACCCGGGACAGGGCTGCTGAAGCTTTCTTT.

The chain joins TRBV27 to TRBJ1-6; possible D gene TRBD1, 5 bases. This CDR3 comprises 17 residues. The germline gives CDR1 MNHEY, CDR2 SMNVEV (reference sequence). Trimming took 2 bases from V and 8 from J, leaving 19 bases between them. The CDR3 bases are TGTGCCAGCAGTTTACGGGGCCACGCGGGAAGGTATTCACCCCTCCACTTT. The encoded protein is CASSLRGHAGRYSPLHF.

V gene TRBV11-2 combines with J gene TRBJ2-5; 7 bases line up with TRBD1. Germline CDR1 is SGHAT and CDR2 is FQNNGV. The V segment lost 1 base and the J segment 11 bases; nucleotides outside the gene matches: 10. The CDR3 is 14 amino acids. The CDR3 DNA is TGTGCCAGCAGCTTAGTCCCTAACAGGGGATTACAGTACTTC. Its translation is CASSLVPNRGLQYF.

This clone is a singleton in its sample. The chain recombines TRBV6-5 with TRBJ2-2; TRBD2 might be the D (7 bases). There are 14 residues in the CDR3. Between the trimmed V and J ends, which lost 6 bases and 4 bases, there was a span of 12 bases. Germline values: CDR1 MNHEY, CDR2 SVGAGI. The CDR3 reads CASSGGRGTGELFF. CDR3 DNA: TGTGCCAGCAGCGGGGGGCGGGGCACCGGGGAGCTGTTTTTT.

V usage is TRBV7-6 and J usage is TRBJ2-7; 7 bases match TRBD2. The length of the CDR3 is 16 residues. The germline gives CDR1 SGHVS, CDR2 FNYEAQ. Losses at the gene ends were 2 bases for V and 0 bases for J; bases not matched to a gene: 7. Written as DNA, the CDR3 is TGTGCCAGCAGCTTACGTGGGCGGGGGAGCTCCTACGAGCAGTACTTC. Protein: CASSLRGRGSSYEQYF.

The V and J genes are TRBV18 and TRBJ2-5; D is perhaps TRBD1 (5 bases). This CDR3 has 17 amino acids. V was shortened by 4 bases and J by 1 base, with 19 bases between the two germline ends. The germline V gene encodes CDR1 KGHSH and CDR2 LQKENI. The CDR3 reads CASSRTFDSPIQETQYF. In DNA form, the CDR3 reads TGTGCCAGCTCACGGACCTTTGACAGCCCGATCCAAGAGACCCAGTACTTC.

The rearrangement joins TRBV10-2 to TRBJ2-1; 8 positions match TRBD2. The CDR3 has 12 residues. Germline loops: CDR1 WSHSY, CDR2 SAAADI. V gave up 8 bases and J gave up 8 bases; unmatched junction bases: 5. The DNA for the CDR3 is TGCGCCAGCTGGACGGGGGGGGATGAGCAGTTCTTC. Encoded protein: CASWTGGDEQFF.

The J gene is TRBJ2-7, the V gene TRBV7-8, with TRBD2 identical over 9 bases. The CDR3 has 17 residues. Germline V gene data show CDR1 as SGHVS and CDR2 as FQNEAQ. Unmatched junction bases numbered 11, after V lost 1 base and J lost 4 bases. This CDR3 reads CASSLEVPAGGIYEQYF. CDR3 nucleotide sequence: TGTGCCAGCAGCTTAGAGGTTCCAGCGGGGGGCATATACGAGCAGTACTTC.

This sequence joins TRBV28 and TRBJ2-2; no reliable D call. The germline V gene has CDR1 MDHEN and CDR2 SYDVKM. The CDR3 extends over 14 amino acids. The V gene lost 3 bases and the J gene lost 7 bases, with 12 bases spanning the gap. CDR3 DNA: TGTGCCAGCAGTTTCGGTCCTGCCATCGGGGAGCTGTTTTTT. It yields the protein CASSFGPAIGELFF.

In its sample, this clone was seen once. V and J are TRBV5-1 and TRBJ1-2; D may be TRBD1 (5 bases). The CDR3 extends over 14 amino acids. Trimming shortened V by 4 bases and J by 4 bases, and 14 bases separated the two germline ends. CDR1 and CDR2 from the germline V gene are SGHRS and YFSETQ. This chain's CDR3 is CASSPLGDIYGYTF. The DNA of the CDR3 is TGCGCCAGCAGCCCTCTAGGGGATATCTATGGCTACACCTTC.

V usage is TRBV5-3 and J usage is TRBJ1-4; D gene uncertain. TRBV5-3 is sorted into the ORF group, with uncertain function. Trimming removed 2 bases from V and 4 bases from J, with 15 bases in between. This CDR3 is built from 16 residues. Here the CDR3 DNA reads TGTGCCAGAAGCTTCCTGGAGGACGGACGTAATGAAAAACTGTTTTTT. Its translation: CARSFLEDGRNEKLFF.

The genes are TRBV11-3 and TRBJ1-1; TRBD1 matches 7 bases. The CDR3 totals 16 residues. Trimming cost V 5 bases and J 3 bases; bases outside gene matches: 12. CDR1 is SGHNT, CDR2 YENEEA, per germline. This CDR3 is CASSQGGRAGYTEAFF. Here the CDR3 DNA reads TGTGCCAGCAGCCAGGGGGGCAGGGCTGGGTACACTGAAGCTTTCTTT. Variable domain in full (rest from reference TRBV11-3 and TRBJ1-1): EAGVVQSPRYKIIEKKQPVAFWCNPISGHNTLYWYLQNLGQGPELLIRYENEEAVDDSQLPKDRFSAERLKGVDSTLKIQPAELGDSAVYLCASSQGGRAGYTEAFFGQGTRLTVV.

V is TRBV2 and J is TRBJ2-2; D not resolved. CDR1 and CDR2 from the germline V gene are SNHLY and FYNNEI. CDR3 length equals 14 residues. V gave up 4 bases and J gave up 1 base, with 7 bases separating them. For the CDR3, the DNA is TGTGCCAGCAGTGCTCTAGGGAACACCGGGGAGCTGTTTTTT. Translation gives CASSALGNTGELFF.

The chain links TRBV21-1 to TRBJ2-1; TRBD1 is the table's D call and was not checked against the DNA. TRBV21-1 counts as a pseudogene. The length of the CDR3 is 20 residues. DNA of the CDR3: TGTGCCAGCAGCAAAGGCACTGGACACTCACCCCTAAATTCCTACAATGAGCAGTTCTTC. Translation: CASSKGTGHSPLNSYNEQFF.

The chain has TRBV14 and TRBJ1-1; the match to TRBD1 covers 7 bases. V lost 6 bases to trimming and J lost 1 base; unmatched junction nucleotides: 17. This CDR3 contains 18 residues. Per germline, CDR1 SGHDN and CDR2 FVKESK. CDR3 residues: CASSITWGKGAKNTEAFF. CDR3 in DNA: TGTGCCAGCAGTATAACCTGGGGGAAGGGGGCGAAGAACACTGAAGCTTTCTTT.

This clone was detected only once. The genes are TRBV2 and TRBJ2-1; D gene ambiguous. V gave up 6 bases and J gave up 8 bases, with 14 bases separating them. CDR1 and CDR2 (germline): SNHLY, FYNNEI. The CDR3 consists of 13 residues. CDR3 protein: CASSLGTGYEQFF. The CDR3 DNA sequence: TGTGCCAGCAGCCTGGGCACTGGGTATGAGCAGTTCTTC.

The V call is TRBV7-6, the J call TRBJ2-1, with D tentatively TRBD2 (5 bases). This CDR3 comprises 16 residues. Germline V gene data show CDR1 as SGHVS and CDR2 as FNYEAQ. V was pared by 3 bases and J by 4 bases, with 16 bases between. CDR3 amino acids: CASSFPLLGVYNEQFF. DNA of the CDR3: TGTGCCAGCAGCTTCCCCCTCCTCGGGGTTTACAATGAGCAGTTCTTC.

The chain employs TRBV7-2 and TRBJ2-1; 7 bases align to TRBD1. Per the germline V gene, CDR1 is SGHTA and CDR2 is FQGNSA. The CDR3 has 14 residues. J lost 6 bases, V lost 6 bases, and 8 bases had no gene match. The CDR3 loop is CASSQDRTFNEQFF. DNA for the CDR3: TGTGCCAGCAGTCAGGACAGGACCTTCAATGAGCAGTTCTTC. The variable domain in full, with the rest retrieved from reference TRBV7-2 and TRBJ2-1, is GAGVSQSPSNKVTEKGKDVELRCDPISGHTALYWYRQSLGQGLEFLIYFQGNSAPDKSGLPSDRFSAERTGGSVSTLTIQRTQQEDSAVYLCASSQDRTFNEQFFGPGTRLTVL.

The chain employs TRBV18 and TRBJ2-7, with a tentative D call TRBD2 (6 bases). CDR3 length equals 15 residues. Germline V gives CDR1 KGHSH, CDR2 LQKENI. Trimming removed 6 bases from V and 6 bases from J, with 21 bases in between. The CDR3 nucleotides read TGTGCCAGCTCTCAGCTAGGGGACTTCCGGAGCGAGCAGTACTTC. It encodes CASSQLGDFRSEQYF.

This clone was counted a few times. The V and J genes are TRBV30 and TRBJ1-5; no definite D call. Looked up from germline, CDR1 is GTSNPN and CDR2 is SVGIG (reference sequence). With 0 bases removed from V and 3 bases from J, the gap between germline ends came to 9 bases. This CDR3 is 14 amino acids long. The DNA for the CDR3 is TGTGCCTGGAGTGTCGGTTCCCCCAATCAGCCCCAGCATTTT. Its translation is CAWSVGSPNQPQHF. Full variable domain (rest looked up from reference TRBV30 and TRBJ1-5): SQTIHQWPATLVQPVGSPLSLECTVEGTSNPNLYWYRQAAGRGLQLLFYSVGIGQISSEVPQNLSASRPQDRQFILSSKKLLLSDSGFYLCAWSVGSPNQPQHFGDGTRLSIL.

This clone was picked up a small number of times. The chain links TRBV6-5 to TRBJ2-4; D is possibly TRBD1 (5 bases). The V end lost 0 bases, the J end lost 5 bases, and 14 bases lay between the germline ends. The V gene's germline CDR1 is MNHEY and CDR2 SVGAGI. This CDR3 contains 16 residues. This chain's CDR3 is CASSYSNWGHQNIQYF. The CDR3 DNA reads TGTGCCAGCAGTTACTCGAATTGGGGCCACCAAAACATTCAGTACTTC.